This T cell receptor (beta chain) comes out of a study of graft-versus-host responses after intestinal transplantation. Assay: immunoSEQ multiplex PCR; the TCRdb copy retains only in-frame clones and omits some. This table has about 21,000 clones, around 54% appearing once. The germline V and J ends were trimmed by 0 bases and 5 bases, with 7 bases remaining between them. CDR1 SGHAT and CDR2 FQNNGV come from the germline V gene. This CDR3 is built from 13 residues. The V and J genes are TRBV11-2 and TRBJ1-1; D gene uncertain. This TCR came from a human patient who received an intestinal transplant. The sample was alloreactive CD4+ T cells from a mixed lymphocyte reaction culture, taken before intestinal transplant. Subset in this sample: CFSE-low proliferating T cells sorted from roughly six-day pre-transplant mixed lymphocyte reaction (GvH or HvG direction). The chain's CDR3 is CASSLETETEAFF. Here the CDR3 DNA reads TGTGCCAGCAGCTTAGAGACGGAGACTGAAGCTTTCTTT. The full variable domain, completed using reference TRBV11-2 and TRBJ1-1, is EAGVAQSPRYKIIEKRQSVAFWCNPISGHATLYWYQQILGQGPKLLIQFQNNGVVDDSQLPKDRFSAERLKGVDSTLKIQPAKLEDSAVYLCASSLETETEAFFGQGTRLTVV.